The source of this T cell receptor beta chain is a study of blood T cells in healthy people across ages. Study-level findings and limits: A greater number of naive CD4+ cells and higher diversity distinguished long-lived donors from aged donors.

Comment on this clonotype: Its antigen is unknown.

The authors ran a second PCR of 7 to 11 cycles using a sample-barcoded 5' primer and a J-beta primer mix. Every cDNA was tagged by a template-switch adaptor with 12 random nucleotides. TCRdb re-called the 5' RACE reads with MiXCR, one entry per CDR3 protein. The table shows more than 1.4 million distinct CDR3 sequences, with 35% to 45% occurring only once. Donors were healthy Caucasian individuals from Russia aged about 6 to 90. Collection of around 10 milliliters of peripheral blood was performed for each donor. The CDR3 has 17 amino acids. In germline, CDR1 is MGHRA, CDR2 YSYEKL. With 1 base clipped from V and 8 bases from J, the junction kept 6 bases outside the gene matches.

The source of this sequence is a woman aged 18-29 years in good health. This chain uses TRBV4-1 with TRBJ2-2, with TRBD2 matching over 14 bases. Sequences were obtained from blood. CDR3 sequence (DNA): TGCGCCAGCAGCCAAGTCGGACTAGCGGGGGGAGAGGGGGAGCTGTTTTTT. Its translation is CASSQVGLAGGEGELFF.